These T cell receptor beta chains were read from a single sample in a study of technical replicates of blood from several donors. The assay was immunoSEQ multiplex PCR, and TCRdb's table has in-frame clones only and misses some. The table shows around 92,000 clones, with roughly 96% occurring only once. The sequenced sample was T cells isolated from PBMCs. These receptors all come from a human donor in good health. Both conserved end residues are part of each CDR3. A D gene is named only where the DNA matches it firmly. Clone size is stated in some rows and not others, as once, few, many or a class when expanded.

>TRBJ2-7|-|TRBD2|TRBV5-5
CASSSFWGGSYEQYF
TGTGCCAGCAGCTCATTCTGGGGGGGGAGTTACGAGCAGTACTTC
>TRBJ2-3|-|TRBD1|TRBV7-2
CASSLYWDRGTDTQYF
TGTGCCAGCAGCTTATATTGGGACAGGGGAACAGATACGCAGTATTTT
>TRBJ1-1|few|-|TRBV6-5
CASSWGVGEAFF
TGTGCCAGCAGCTGGGGGGTGGGTGAAGCTTTCTTT
>TRBJ2-7|few|TRBD1|TRBV4-2
CASSQEGDRFYEQYF
TGTGCCAGCAGCCAAGAAGGGGACAGATTCTACGAGCAGTACTTC
>TRBJ1-1|-|-|TRBV19
CASSHIDSHEAFF
TGTGCCAGTAGTCATATAGACAGCCATGAAGCTTTCTTT
>TRBJ1-1|-|-|TRBV6-5
CASSWSGTRLSKAFF
TGTGCCAGCAGTTGGTCCGGGACACGTCTGTCGAAAGCTTTCTTT
>TRBJ2-5|-|-|TRBV5-1
CASSLTDVGAGETQYF
TGCGCCAGCAGCTTAACAGATGTAGGGGCCGGAGAGACCCAGTACTTC
>TRBJ2-2|-|TRBD1|TRBV7-8
CASRPTGAAITGELFF
TGTGCCAGCAGACCTACAGGGGCCGCGATCACCGGGGAGCTGTTTTTT
>TRBJ1-1|-|TRBD1|TRBV7-9
CASSSPGTGNTEAFF
TGTGCCAGCAGCTCCCCCGGGACAGGGAACACTGAAGCTTTCTTT
>TRBJ2-5|-|-|TRBV28
CASSLGRTVQETQYF
TGTGCCAGCAGTTTAGGTCGGACAGTCCAAGAGACCCAGTACTTC
>TRBJ1-3|-|-|TRBV2
CASSRDTGSGNTIYF
TGTGCCAGCAGTAGGGACACCGGCTCTGGAAACACCATATATTTT
>TRBJ2-4|-|TRBD1|TRBV2
CASSGTGVDKNIQYF
TGTGCCAGCAGTGGGACAGGAGTCGACAAAAACATTCAGTACTTC
>TRBJ2-3|-|TRBD2|TRBV28
CASSFGLAGGPVDTQYF
TGTGCCAGCAGCTTTGGGTTAGCGGGAGGGCCTGTTGATACGCAGTATTTT
>TRBJ1-1|-|-|TRBV15
CATSREPPGENTEAFF
TGTGCCACCAGCAGAGAACCCCCAGGGGAGAACACTGAAGCTTTCTTT
>TRBJ1-1|-|-|TRBV5-5
CASSYSTEAFF
TGTGCCAGCAGCTACTCGACTGAAGCTTTCTTT
>TRBJ2-1|-|TRBD2|TRBV7-2
CASSKRRTSDNEQFF
TGTGCCAGCAGCAAGCGCAGGACTAGCGACAATGAGCAGTTCTTC
>TRBJ1-2|once|-|TRBV2
CATQLQGSYGYTF
TGTGCCACCCAACTTCAGGGGAGCTATGGCTACACCTTC
>TRBJ2-5|-|TRBD2|TRBV10-3
CAIGLAGDQETQYF
TGTGCCATTGGACTAGCGGGAGACCAAGAGACCCAGTACTTC
>TRBJ2-5|-|TRBD2|TRBV6-5
CASSYSSGGETQYF
TGTGCCAGCAGTTACTCTAGCGGGGGCGAGACCCAGTACTTC
>TRBJ2-7|-|TRBD1|TRBV10-3
CAISKGQGKGEQYF
TGTGCCATCAGCAAGGGACAGGGTAAAGGTGAGCAGTACTTC
>TRBJ2-3|-|-|TRBV19
CASKNYPVTDTQYF
TGTGCCAGTAAGAACTACCCTGTCACAGATACGCAGTATTTT
>TRBJ2-1|-|TRBD1|TRBV28
CASSFDRGRIWNEQFF
TGTGCCAGCAGTTTCGACAGGGGGCGCATTTGGAATGAGCAGTTCTTC
>TRBJ2-3|-|TRBD2|TRBV9
CASSVAGVAGYTDTQYF
TGTGCCAGCAGCGTAGCTGGGGTAGCGGGGTACACAGATACGCAGTATTTT
>TRBJ2-3|-|TRBD1|TRBV28
CASSLQTGGHADTQYF
TGTGCCAGCTCCCTCCAGACAGGGGGTCATGCAGATACGCAGTATTTT
>TRBJ2-7|-|-|TRBV5-8
CASSLAWGAPRTGGEQYF
TGTGCCAGCAGCTTGGCCTGGGGGGCACCCAGGACGGGGGGCGAGCAGTACTTC
>TRBJ2-7|-|-|TRBV29-1
CSVRGSSYEQYF
TGCAGCGTGAGAGGTTCCTCCTACGAGCAGTACTTC
>TRBJ2-7|-|TRBD2|TRBV7-2
CASSLKHLFGRGTFYEQYF
TGTGCCAGCAGCTTGAAGCACCTGTTCGGGCGGGGGACCTTCTACGAGCAGTACTTC
>TRBJ1-1|-|TRBD1|TRBV27
CASSLLHTQGAEAFF
TGTGCCAGCAGTTTACTTCATACACAGGGGGCTGAAGCTTTCTTT
>TRBJ2-3|-|TRBD2|TRBV4-2
CASSKSGGLTDTQYF
TGTGCCAGCAGCAAGAGCGGGGGACTCACAGATACGCAGTATTTT
>TRBJ2-7|-|TRBD1|TRBV5-4
CASGILRDRENEQYF
TGTGCCAGCGGTATCCTCCGGGACAGGGAGAACGAGCAGTACTTC
>TRBJ2-7|-|-|TRBV2
CASSPQGQVSFEQYF
TGTGCCAGCAGTCCCCAGGGACAAGTATCGTTCGAGCAGTACTTC
>TRBJ2-1|-|-|TRBV10-1
CASSMARGMGYNEQFF
TGCGCCAGCAGTATGGCGCGGGGAATGGGCTACAATGAGCAGTTCTTC
>TRBJ2-4|once|-|TRBV5-6
CASSRTTDFKNIQYF
TGTGCCAGCAGCCGAACCACGGACTTCAAAAACATTCAGTACTTC